The 21 T cell receptor beta chains listed next were all sequenced from one sample in a study of blood T cell repertoires in COVID-19. Profiling relied on immunoSEQ multiplex PCR, and the TCRdb table lists in-frame clones only, not all of them. The table lists about 250,000 clones, 88% of them singletons. The sequenced sample consisted of peripheral blood. The receptors stem from a woman aged 25 to 39 with COVID-19, enrolled during active disease.

V and J are TRBV6-2 or TRBV6-3 and TRBJ2-7; no reliable D call. Germline CDR1 MNHEY, CDR2 SVGEGT. The V gene lost 4 bases and the J gene lost 4 bases, with 14 bases spanning the gap. The CDR3 has 14 residues. Written as DNA, the CDR3 is TGTGCCAGCAGTTTAGATCGTCGGTCATACGAGCAGTACGTC. Its translation is CASSLDRRSYEQYV.

This rearrangement joins TRBV28 to TRBJ2-1, with 9 bases aligning to TRBD2. Germline V gene sequence: CDR1 MDHEN, CDR2 SYDVKM. This CDR3 has 13 amino acids. The CDR3 sequence: CAAGGASYNEQFF. The CDR3 DNA reads TGTGCAGCGGGGGGTGCCTCCTACAATGAGCAGTTCTTC.

The chain is built from TRBV6-4 and TRBJ2-1; D may be TRBD2 (6 bases). Germline CDR1 and CDR2: MRHNA and SNTAGT. V was shortened by 2 bases and J by 8 bases, with 13 bases between the two germline ends. The CDR3 consists of 14 residues. As DNA, the CDR3 is TGTGCCAGCAGTGACGGGGCTAGCGTGGATGAGCAGTTCTTC. This sequence encodes CASSDGASVDEQFF.

This clone was counted only a few times. A junction boundary mismatches the germline segment, possibly from a read error. This chain uses TRBV7-7 with TRBJ2-2; 10 bases are shared with TRBD2. This CDR3 contains 16 residues. Per the germline V gene, CDR1 is SSHAT and CDR2 is FNYEAQ (reference sequence). The CDR3 coding sequence is TGTGCTAGCAGCTTGAGCGGGGGGGCGAGCACCGGGGAGCTGTTTTTT. It specifies CASSLSGGASTGELFF.

The gene calls are TRBV5-1 and TRBJ1-1, with TRBD1 as a possible D gene (6 bases). The CDR3 is 17 amino acids. V was trimmed by 0 bases and J by 1 base, leaving 16 bases between them. Per germline, CDR1 SGHRS and CDR2 YFSETQ. The CDR3 sequence: CASSLAPHRVGNTEAFF. The CDR3, as DNA: TGCGCCAGCAGCTTGGCCCCACACAGGGTTGGGAACACTGAAGCTTTCTTT.

This chain links TRBV5-4 with TRBJ2-2; 8 nucleotides align to TRBD1. There are 15 residues in the CDR3. The V gene's germline CDR1 is SGHNT and CDR2 YYREEE (reference sequence). V trimming: 3 bases; J trimming: 0 bases; junction bases outside the gene matches: 1. The CDR3: CASSSTGANTGELFF. Written as DNA, the CDR3 is TGTGCCAGCAGCTCGACAGGGGCGAACACCGGGGAGCTGTTTTTT.

With respect to this clone: One end of the junction fails to match germline, which may point to a read error. The genes are TRBV5-4 and TRBJ2-7, with 8 bases that match TRBD1. The CDR3 is made up of 13 amino acids. Germline V gene sequence: CDR1 SGHNT, CDR2 YYREEE (reference sequence). The CDR3 DNA reads TGTGCCAGCAGCTTGGGGGACAGGCCCCCCATAACCTTC. Amino acid sequence: CASSLGDRPPITF.

The chain uses TRBV4-1 and TRBJ2-1; 11 nucleotides align to TRBD2. The CDR3 extends over 16 amino acids. After removal of 2 bases from V and 7 bases from J, the junction contained 7 bases not matched to a gene. Germline V gives CDR1 MGHRA, CDR2 YSYEKL. The CDR3 DNA is TGCGCCAGCAGCCAAAGGACTAGCGGGCTGGGGAATGAGCAGTTCTTC. Translation: CASSQRTSGLGNEQFF.

The chain couples TRBV11-2 to TRBJ1-1; D uncertain. CDR3 length equals 13 residues. V lost 7 bases, J lost 1 base, and 10 bases lay in between. Germline CDR1 is SGHAT and CDR2 is FQNNGV. CDR3 loop: CASNPLRNTEAFF. CDR3 coding DNA: TGTGCCAGCAACCCACTCCGGAACACTGAAGCTTTCTTT.

The rearrangement links TRBV7-9 to TRBJ2-2, with TRBD2 matching over 7 bases. V gave up 1 base and J gave up 3 bases; unmatched junction bases: 5. CDR1 and CDR2 (germline): SEHNR, FQNEAQ (reference sequence). There are 16 residues in the CDR3. The CDR3 coding sequence is TGTGCCAGCAGCTTAGACGGGGGGAGGCACACCGGGGAGCTGTTTTTT. Encoded protein: CASSLDGGRHTGELFF.

In this sample, this clone turned up once. This chain joins TRBV6-5 and TRBJ1-2, with TRBD1 identical over 9 bases. In germline, CDR1 is MNHEY, CDR2 SVGAGI. This CDR3 comprises 14 residues. Germline trimming cut 5 bases from V and 0 bases from J; bases unmatched to any gene: 1. DNA of the CDR3: TGTGCCAGCAGTCGACAGGGGGCTAACTATGGCTACACCTTC. Translated: CASSRQGANYGYTF.

CDR3: CASSYGLAQETQYF. CDR3 DNA: TGTGCCAGCAGTTATGGACTAGCCCAAGAGACCCAGTACTTC. V usage is TRBV2 and J usage is TRBJ2-5; 8 bases map to TRBD2. The CDR3 is 14 amino acids. J was trimmed by 1 base and V by 5 bases; bases with no gene match: 3. CDR1 and CDR2 from the germline V gene are SNHLY and FYNNEI.

V and J are TRBV28 and TRBJ2-7; D might be TRBD1 (6 bases). Germline V gene data show CDR1 as MDHEN and CDR2 as SYDVKM. Trimming stripped 8 bases from V and 1 base from J, with 9 bases between. The CDR3 covers 12 residues. The CDR3 protein is CASVGQSYEQYF. In nucleotides, the CDR3 is TGTGCCAGCGTAGGACAGTCCTACGAGCAGTACTTC. The full variable domain, rest sourced from reference TRBV28 and TRBJ2-7, is DVKVTQSSRYLVKRTGEKVFLECVQDMDHENMFWYRQDPGLGLRLIYFSYDVKMKEKGDIPEGYSVSREKKERFSLILESASTNQTSMYLCASVGQSYEQYFGPGTRLTVT.

Here the CDR3 reads CASSLGGAGANTGELFF. The CDR3 nucleotides are TGCGCCAGCAGCTTAGGGGGGGCAGGGGCGAACACCGGGGAGCTGTTTTTT. The gene calls are TRBV4-3 and TRBJ2-2; the D gene is possibly TRBD2 (7 bases). The CDR3 contains 17 residues. Germline loops: CDR1 LGHNA, CDR2 YSLEER. With 5 bases removed from V and 0 bases from J, the gap between germline ends came to 16 bases.

V gene TRBV9 combines with J gene TRBJ1-2; D uncertain. Trimming removed 2 bases at V and 3 bases at J, with 14 bases between. CDR3 size: 15 residues. Looked up from germline, CDR1 is SGDLS and CDR2 is YYNGEE. The CDR3 nucleotides are TGTGCCAGCAGCGTTGACTCCCTCGGAGACTATGGCTACACCTTC. Amino acids: CASSVDSLGDYGYTF.

This chain joins TRBV6-5 and TRBJ1-5; D is unclear. V shed 7 bases and J shed 4 bases, with 11 bases lying between them. Germline CDR1 MNHEY, CDR2 SVGAGI. The CDR3 spans 13 residues. CDR3 sequence (DNA): TGTGCCAGCACGGTGTTCGAGAATCAGCCCCAGCATTTT. Translated, it gives CASTVFENQPQHF.

The J gene is TRBJ2-2, the V gene TRBV6-2 or TRBV6-3, with TRBD2 identical over 11 bases. With 5 bases clipped from V and 4 bases from J, the junction kept 21 bases outside the gene matches. The CDR3 totals 21 residues. Germline assignment: CDR1 MNHEY and CDR2 SVGEGT. For the CDR3, the DNA is TGTGCCAGCAGTACCCCCGCTGTTAGCGGGAGGGTCCAAAGGGGCACCGGGGAGCTGTTTTTT. Translating gives CASSTPAVSGRVQRGTGELFF.

V is TRBV29-1 and J is TRBJ2-3; D not resolved. Looked up from germline, CDR1 is SQVTM and CDR2 is ANQGSEA. V shed 6 bases and J shed 4 bases, with 5 bases lying between them. The CDR3 runs to 10 residues. The CDR3 here is CSVRADTQYF. In DNA, the CDR3 is TGCAGCGTCCGGGCAGATACGCAGTATTTT.

This clone was seen only a few times. The rearrangement joins TRBV6-2 or TRBV6-3 to TRBJ2-5, with D perhaps TRBD2 (5 bases). Trimming shortened V by 5 bases and J by 2 bases, and 12 bases separated the two germline ends. The CDR3 covers 14 residues. CDR1 is MNHEY, CDR2 SVGEGT, per germline. CDR3 sequence reads: CASSRTGEQETQYF. The CDR3, as DNA: TGTGCCAGCAGTAGGACCGGGGAACAAGAGACCCAGTACTTC.

V usage is TRBV6-4 and J usage is TRBJ1-2; D might be TRBD1 (5 bases). V was cut by 2 bases and J by 3 bases, with 22 bases left in between. The CDR3 covers 18 residues. The germline V gene encodes CDR1 MRHNA and CDR2 SNTAGT. Written as DNA, the CDR3 is TGTGCCAGCAGTGACGGCGCCTCGGGACTTGGGGGGTACTATGGCTACACCTTC. This translates into CASSDGASGLGGYYGYTF.

The chain is built from TRBV5-1 and TRBJ1-1, with D tentatively TRBD1 (5 bases). The ends were cut back, 0 bases at V and 5 bases at J, with 14 bases in the middle. The CDR3 extends over 15 amino acids. CDR1 and CDR2 (germline): SGHRS, YFSETQ. CDR3 residues: CASSLAGGGSTEAFF. For the CDR3, the DNA is TGCGCCAGCAGCTTGGCAGGTGGGGGGAGTACTGAAGCTTTCTTT.